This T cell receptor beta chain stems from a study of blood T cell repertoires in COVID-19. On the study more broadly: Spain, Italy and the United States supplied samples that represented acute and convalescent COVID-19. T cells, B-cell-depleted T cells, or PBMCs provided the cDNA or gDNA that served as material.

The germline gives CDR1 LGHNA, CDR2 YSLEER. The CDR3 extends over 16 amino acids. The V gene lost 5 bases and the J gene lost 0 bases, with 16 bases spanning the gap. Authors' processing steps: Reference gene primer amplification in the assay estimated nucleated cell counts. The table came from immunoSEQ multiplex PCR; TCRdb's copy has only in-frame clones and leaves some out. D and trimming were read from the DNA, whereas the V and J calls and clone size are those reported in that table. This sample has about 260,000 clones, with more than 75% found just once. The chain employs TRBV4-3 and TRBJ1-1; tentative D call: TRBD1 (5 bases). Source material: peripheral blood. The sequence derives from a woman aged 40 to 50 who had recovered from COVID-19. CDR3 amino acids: CASSFLGGFMNTEAFF. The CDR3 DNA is TGCGCCAGCAGCTTCCTGGGGGGGTTTATGAACACTGAAGCTTTCTTT.